The next 18 T cell receptor beta chains were all read from a single sample in a study of blood T cell repertoires in COVID-19 (dated by TCRdb to about 2020). Library preparation was by the immunoSEQ multiplex PCR assay. TCRdb took this table from immuneACCESS and kept in-frame rearrangements with V and J called. Such tables lack part of the clones; where checked against another copy, unresolved V genes explain under half of the gap, and the rest is unexplained. The sample data list over 300,000 clones, and 65% to 90% of these were observed just once. The top ten constitute about 10% of the sample. The source material was PBMCs or T cells enriched from blood (not recorded which). These receptor sequences come from a woman in her late teens or twenties who had recovered from COVID-19.

V and J are TRBV10-3 and TRBJ2-3; 14 bases agree with TRBD2. Germline assignment: CDR1 ENHRY and CDR2 SYGVKD. Trimming at V came to 0 bases and at J to 0 bases, leaving 8 bases not matched to a gene. CDR3 length: 20 amino acids. The CDR3 spells CAISESRGLAGESSTDTQYF. DNA for the CDR3: TGTGCCATCAGTGAGTCGCGGGGACTAGCGGGGGAGTCTAGCACAGATACGCAGTATTTT.

This clone has more than one count but fewer than ten. The chain joins TRBV7-9 to TRBJ2-7; 14 bases line up with TRBD2. The ends lost 5 bases at V and 2 bases at J; junction bases unmatched: 14. The CDR3 is 19 amino acids. The germline CDR1 and CDR2 sequences are SEHNR and FQNEAQ (reference sequence). CDR3 protein: CASSPGTSGRGGNAYEQYF. The CDR3 nucleotides are TGTGCCAGCAGCCCCGGGACTAGCGGGAGAGGGGGGAATGCCTACGAGCAGTACTTC.

CDR3 DNA sequence: TGTGCCAGCACCCCCGGGGGGGCCTTTGAAGCTTTCTTT. As protein: CASTPGGAFEAFF. J is TRBJ1-1 and V is TRBV7-9; the D gene is possibly TRBD1 (6 bases). Germline V lookup: CDR1 SEHNR, CDR2 FQNEAQ (reference sequence). This CDR3 has 13 amino acids. Deletions cut 7 bases from V and 7 bases from J, with 16 bases between.

The count of this clone is one. This chain links TRBV10-1 with TRBJ2-7, with D perhaps matching TRBD1 (6 bases). CDR3 length: 13 residues. V was trimmed by 3 bases and J by 2 bases, leaving 8 bases between them. CDR1 and CDR2 from the germline V gene are WNHNN and SYGVQD (reference sequence). The CDR3 loop is CASSETGPYEQYF. In DNA form, the CDR3 reads TGCGCCAGCAGTGAAACAGGGCCCTACGAGCAGTACTTC.

The V gene is TRBV12-3 or TRBV12-4, the J gene TRBJ2-7; weak D call: TRBD1 (6 bases). This CDR3 contains 13 residues. With 3 bases removed from V and 7 bases from J, the gap between germline ends came to 13 bases. The CDR3 here is CASSLRTAREQYF. The CDR3 DNA reads as TGTGCCAGCAGTTTGAGGACAGCGAGAGAGCAGTACTTC.

V gene TRBV28 combines with J gene TRBJ2-7; perhaps TRBD1 as D (7 bases). Germline V gene sequence: CDR1 MDHEN, CDR2 SYDVKM. The CDR3 consists of 14 residues. V was cut by 3 bases and J by 6 bases, with 15 bases left in between. CDR3 in amino acids: CASSFAGTAFEQYF. The CDR3 DNA follows: TGTGCCAGCAGTTTCGCGGGGACAGCGTTCGAGCAGTACTTC.

In nucleotides, the CDR3 is TGTGCCAGCAGCTACATGGACAGGGCCTATGGCTACACCTTC. It translates to CASSYMDRAYGYTF. V is TRBV5-4 and J is TRBJ1-2; TRBD1 aligns across 8 bases. V shed 3 bases and J 4 bases; nucleotides not matched to a gene: 5. The V gene's germline CDR1 is SGHNT and CDR2 YYREEE (reference sequence). The CDR3 loop spans 14 amino acids.

This clone was found a few times. V and J are TRBV2 and TRBJ2-1; TRBD1 might be the D (5 bases). Germline V gene lookup returns CDR1 SNHLY and CDR2 FYNNEI. The CDR3 is made up of 15 amino acids. The V and J ends lost 7 bases and 4 bases respectively, with 17 bases between them. The CDR3 protein is CASKERGVKYNEQFF. In DNA, the CDR3 is TGTGCCAGCAAGGAAAGGGGCGTTAAATACAATGAGCAGTTCTTC.

This chain uses TRBV7-3 with TRBJ2-1; 9 nucleotides align to TRBD2. Germline V lookup: CDR1 SGHTA, CDR2 FQGTGA. V lost 0 bases and J lost 4; bases outside the gene matches: 7. CDR3 size: 17 residues. In DNA form, the CDR3 reads TGTGCCAGCAGCTTAACGAATAGCGGGAGCGGGTACAATGAGCAGTTCTTC. This codes for CASSLTNSGSGYNEQFF. Full variable domain (rest looked up from reference TRBV7-3 and TRBJ2-1): GAGVSQTPSNKVTEKGKYVELRCDPISGHTALYWYRQSLGQGPEFLIYFQGTGAADDSGLPNDRFFAVRPEGSVSTLKIQRTERGDSAVYLCASSLTNSGSGYNEQFFGPGTRLTVL.

The gene calls are TRBV6-5 and TRBJ1-2; D gene ambiguous. In germline, CDR1 is MNHEY, CDR2 SVGAGI. The CDR3 covers 15 residues. V was clipped by 5 bases and J by 2 bases, with 15 bases between them. The chain's CDR3 is CASSRVGERNYGYTF. The CDR3 coding sequence is TGTGCCAGCAGTCGGGTCGGGGAAAGGAACTATGGCTACACCTTC.

The chain recombines TRBV5-4 with TRBJ2-1; TRBD2 is a possible D gene (6 bases). This CDR3 has 15 residues. Deletions cut 0 bases from V and 9 bases from J, with 16 bases between. From germline, CDR1 is SGHNT and CDR2 YYREEE (reference sequence). Here the CDR3 reads CASSLVDRSGGEQFF. The DNA for the CDR3 is TGTGCCAGCAGCTTGGTCGACAGATCCGGGGGTGAGCAGTTCTTC.

J is TRBJ2-1 and V is TRBV9; 10 nucleotides match TRBD2. The junction had 10 bases not matched to a gene; V was cut back by 6 bases and J by 7 bases. This CDR3 has 15 amino acids. Per germline, CDR1 SGDLS and CDR2 YYNGEE. The CDR3 nucleotides are TGTGCCAGCAATCGAGGGACTAGCGCGAGGAATGAGCAGTTCTTC. It translates to CASNRGTSARNEQFF. Full variable domain (outside the CDR3, taken from reference TRBV9 and TRBJ2-1): DSGVTQTPKHLITATGQRVTLRCSPRSGDLSVYWYQQSLDQGLQFLIQYYNGEERAKGNILERFSAQQFPDLHSELNLSSLELGDSALYFCASNRGTSARNEQFFGPGTRLTVL.

The V and J genes are TRBV5-1 and TRBJ2-3; 8 bases map to TRBD2. The V gene end was trimmed by 4 bases and the J gene end by 2 bases; junction bases not matched to a gene: 9. The CDR3 is 16 amino acids. Germline V gives CDR1 SGHRS, CDR2 YFSETQ. Written as DNA, the CDR3 is TGCGCCAGCAGCAGGGGGAGCGGGGGTCCCACAGATACGCAGTATTTT. This sequence encodes CASSRGSGGPTDTQYF.

This clone occurred a few times. The chain links TRBV18 to TRBJ1-2, with D unresolved. The CDR3 loop spans 14 amino acids. V was shortened by 6 bases and J by 2 bases, with 13 bases between the two germline ends. Germline V gives CDR1 KGHSH, CDR2 LQKENI. The CDR3 here is CASSRSRENYGYTF. As DNA, the CDR3 is TGTGCCAGCTCTCGATCCCGGGAGAACTATGGCTACACCTTC. The full variable domain, its missing parts supplied by reference TRBV18 and TRBJ1-2, is NAGVMQNPRHLVRRRGQEARLRCSPMKGHSHVYWYRQLPEEGLKFMVYLQKENIIDESGMPKERFSAEFPKEGPSILRIQQVVRGDSAAYFCASSRSRENYGYTFGSGTRLTVV.

This CDR3 reads CASSQDNWGDSTEAFF. The CDR3 DNA is TGTGCCAGCAGCCAAGATAATTGGGGGGATAGCACTGAAGCTTTCTTT. The V and J genes are TRBV4-2 and TRBJ1-1, with D possibly being TRBD1 (5 bases). This CDR3 comprises 16 residues. From germline, CDR1 is LGHNA and CDR2 YNFKEQ. V gave up 0 bases and J gave up 4 bases, with 15 bases separating them.

The count of this clone is one. The chain links TRBV5-1 to TRBJ2-1; 10 bases agree with TRBD1. Losses at the gene ends were 5 bases for V and 4 bases for J; bases not matched to a gene: 6. Looked up from germline, CDR1 is SGHRS and CDR2 is YFSETQ. The CDR3 has 15 residues. This CDR3 is CASRAGQGLYNEQFF. CDR3 nucleotides: TGCGCCAGCAGGGCGGGACAGGGGTTGTACAATGAGCAGTTCTTC.

CDR3 coding DNA: TGTGCCAGCAGTTACCGCGGTCCCGGGGAGCTGTTTTTT. Translating gives CASSYRGPGELFF. V and J are TRBV6-5 and TRBJ2-2; D is ambiguous. The CDR3 sequence is 13 residues long. The V gene lost 2 bases and the J gene lost 6 bases, with 7 bases spanning the gap. Germline V CDR1 and CDR2: MNHEY, SVGAGI.

This chain links TRBV3-1 (or the pseudogene TRBV3-2) with TRBJ2-7; TRBD2 aligns across 10 bases. The germline gives CDR1 LGHDT, CDR2 YNNKEL (reference sequence). V lost 0 bases to trimming and J lost 5 bases; unmatched junction nucleotides: 7. This CDR3 is built from 16 residues. The CDR3 spells CASSQDQAGGPHEQYF. In DNA form, the CDR3 reads TGTGCCAGCAGCCAAGATCAAGCGGGAGGGCCGCACGAGCAGTACTTC.